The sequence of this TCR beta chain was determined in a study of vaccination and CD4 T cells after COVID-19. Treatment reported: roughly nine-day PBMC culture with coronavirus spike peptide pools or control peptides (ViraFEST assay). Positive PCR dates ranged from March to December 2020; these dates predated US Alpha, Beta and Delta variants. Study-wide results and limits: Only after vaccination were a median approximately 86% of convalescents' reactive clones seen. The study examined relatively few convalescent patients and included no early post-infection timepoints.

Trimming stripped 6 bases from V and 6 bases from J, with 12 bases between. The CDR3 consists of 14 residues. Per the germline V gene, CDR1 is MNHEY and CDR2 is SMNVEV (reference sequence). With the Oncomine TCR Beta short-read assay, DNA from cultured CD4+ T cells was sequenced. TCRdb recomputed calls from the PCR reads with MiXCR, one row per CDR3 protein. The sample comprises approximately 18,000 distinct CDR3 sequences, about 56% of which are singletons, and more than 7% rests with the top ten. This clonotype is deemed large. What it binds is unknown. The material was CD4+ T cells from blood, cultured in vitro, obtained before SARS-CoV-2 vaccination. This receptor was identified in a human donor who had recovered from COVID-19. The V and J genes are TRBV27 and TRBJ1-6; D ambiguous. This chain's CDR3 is CASRRRLINSPLHF. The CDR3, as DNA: TGTGCCAGCAGAAGGCGACTGATTAATTCACCCCTCCACTTT.